This TCR beta chain was found in a study of T cell responses to AZD1222 COVID-19 vaccine (dated by TCRdb to about 2021). Study-level background: AZD1222 recipients given second doses at about 4 weeks or at about 12 weeks were pooled, since spike-specific TCR depth and breadth were not found to differ between the two schedules. TCR sequencing was performed for 230 to 250 trial participants, of whom around 200 were given two doses of AZD1222 and around 25 were given two doses of MenACWY control vaccine. Enrollment into the trials was organized by age into subgroups of 18-55, 56-69 and 70-plus years, and those subgroups contained 148, 28 and 57 TCR-sequenced participants, respectively.

This clone was seen just once. Its antigen is unknown. No base qualities exist here, and no much larger clone lies one base off it. This CDR3 is also generated by other DNA sequences in the sample. Here is what the overall study found, with its caveats: Nearly half of unique spike-specific TCRs reportedly recognized epitopes outside regions mutated in the B.1.351 and B.1.1.7 variants. In the small 56-69-year group, the increase in depth fell short of significance, most likely because of low power. Participants were mostly white British, with more females than males. The authors suggested clonal diversity may have been underestimated. After two AZD1222 doses, spike-specific TCR breadth and depth were significantly higher than at day 0 and than in MenACWY recipients. The vaccine-associated CD4 TCRs covered the entire spike protein, and the dominant responses fell in regions 160-218 and 743-854. Conclusions about previously exposed vaccinees are limited, since just five or six AZD1222 recipients were seropositive for SARS-CoV-2 at baseline. Because no day 14 peak-response samples were available, the repertoires could be characterized only after the peak T cell response.

The time point tag for this specimen amounts to: baseline before first vaccination. Vaccinee samples came from UK trials COV001 and COV002, including a single-blind randomized controlled phase 2/3 trial of AZD1222 (ChAdOx1 nCoV-19) in healthy adults. For TCRbeta chain sequencing, PBMC samples from trial participants were taken at day 0 and at day 28 after the second dose. The CDR3 regions of human TCRbeta chains were analyzed by immunosequencing. Under the source paper's analysis protocol: Repertoire TCRs were checked for matches against a reference library of SARS-CoV-2-specific TCRs that had been generated using the MIRA antigen-specificity platform. Breadth was defined as the fraction of unique TCRs that were SARS-CoV-2-associated, and depth was defined as the fraction of total T cells that were SARS-CoV-2-associated. Using the MIRA data, each spike-specific TCR was mapped to the spike region that the TCR reacts to and placed in a CD4 or CD8 class. Log10-transformed breadth and depth values were compared by one-way ANOVA with Sidak's multiple comparisons tests. TCRdb holds this immuneACCESS table with in-frame rearrangements only. Some clones are missing; in checked studies, unresolved V genes explain under half, and the rest has no known cause. V and J calls and clone size are as listed in that table; D and trimming were resolved from the DNA. The sample table shows 100,000 to 150,000 clones, and around nine tenths are seen once. Around 6.1% of the sample is held by the ten biggest clonotypes.

Trimming takes 1 base from V and 1 base from J, and the germline ends sit 8 bases apart. CDR1 and CDR2, looked up from the germline V gene, are SGHRS and YFSETQ. The CDR3 sequence holds 14 residues, the cysteine and phenylalanine included. The retained sequence is limited to the CDR3, 42 bases, with the frame set at the first base. The source material was peripheral blood, sampled on day 0 of AZD1222 vaccination. The V and J genes are TRBV5-1 and TRBJ1-1, and the D gene may be TRBD1, 5 bases matching. The TCR sequence derives from an adult in good health. In nucleotides, the sequence is TGCGCCAGCAGCTTGTTAGGGGCGAACACTGAAGCTTTCTTT. Protein translation: CASSLLGANTEAFF. The entire variable domain, with the stretches around the CDR3 drawn from the reference TRBV5-1 and TRBJ1-1 proteins, is KAGVTQTPRYLIKTRGQQVTLSCSPISGHRSVSWYQQTPGQGLQFLFEYFSETQRNKGNFPGRFSGRQFSNSRSEMNVSTLELGDSALYLCASSLLGANTEAFFGQGTRLTVV.